This T cell receptor (beta chain) was captured in a study of molecular identifiers for immune sequencing clone quantification listed by TCRdb under 2018. The study in broad terms: For a replicate experiment, the RNA from either approximately 20,000 or 100,000 naive CD8 T cells was divided into five aliquots, and four of those aliquots went on to sequencing. This methods study benchmarked molecular-identifier clustering-based TCR repertoire sequencing (MIDCIRS) and TCR RNA copy counting, using CD8 T cells to do so.

Results and caveats for the whole study, not just this receptor: In CMV-specific effector cells, clones with more than 20 RNA copies contained over 98% of molecules, whereas in naive cells such clones contained under 1% of molecules. Highly expanded clone sizes could be underestimated if identical TCR molecules share a barcode. Spiked-in Jurkat TCR RNA equivalent to a single cell was reported to be detectable even among approximately 1.1 million naive CD8 T cells. When barcode sub-clustering was omitted, TCR diversity was inflated by chimeric consensus sequences, with chimeras reaching as high as 47%. Modeling indicated approximately 3.1 TCR RNA copies recovered per cell, compared with about 10 by digital PCR, which implies a capture efficiency of approximately 30%. The naive libraries included spiked-in Jurkat TCR RNA (fewer than eleven copies' worth), and this RNA is not part of the donor repertoire.

This clonotype has at least ten counts. It lacks a known antigen. Base qualities are missing; no much larger clone stands one base away. Libraries of naive CD8 T cells were built from approximately 20,000 to 980,000 sorted cells, with 10%, 30% or 50% of the purified RNA used. Naive CD8 T cells, defined as CD8+CD4-CCR7+CD45RA+, were FACS-sorted into RLT Plus buffer on a BD FACSAria II. To test detection sensitivity, Jurkat RNA equivalent to under 12 TCR copies was spiked into samples of roughly 18,000-1,100,000 naive CD8 T cells. Enrichment of CD8 T cells was performed with RosetteSep CD8+ T Cell Enrichment Cocktail and Ficoll-Paque, after which ACK red cell lysis was carried out. V is reduced by 6 bases and J by 0 bases, leaving a spacing of 12 bases between them. Based on the germline V gene (reference sequence), the CDR1 and CDR2 sequences are LNHDA and SQIVND. Its CDR3 holds 15 amino acids, cysteine through phenylalanine. Only CDR3 DNA is held: 45 bases, read in frame from base 1.

Library creation used PCR. Reads for this sample came from an Illumina HiSeq 4000. Bulk TCR libraries were made following a previously described method, with the TCR primers given in Table S5. Purification of total RNA was performed with the Qiagen AllPrep DNA/RNA kit. Before analysis, reads from multiple sequencing runs of the same library were pooled. From the authors' description of their analysis: Reads were retained only if their TCR constant sequence matched exactly, and those retained reads were trimmed to 150 nt and grouped according to their 12-nt molecular barcodes. Reads inside each barcode group were sub-clustered using a 15% Levenshtein threshold, and a quality-weighted consensus sequence was constructed for each RNA molecule. Non-functional sequences were excluded, and lower-count sequences lying one edit away from another sequence were also excluded. Barcode sub-clusters with fewer than 20% of the maximum read count were removed, based on fitting two negative binomial distributions. The public reads were reprocessed in TCRdb via fastp at Q25 and MiXCR, keeping in-frame beta chains. Rows matching on CDR3 protein sequence are summarized as one entry with the most common DNA and genes. The V and J calls reflect TCRdb's pipeline rather than the authors' work. The sample table shows roughly 320,000 distinct CDR3 sequences, and over 20% are seen once. The ten most abundant clones make up 0.75% to 0.85% of the sample.

Sequencing input: naive CD8+ T cells from blood, with Jurkat cell RNA spiked in. The cell subset or site label, as the study defines it: FACS-sorted CD8+CD4-CCR7+CD45RA+ naive T cells. This TCR was recovered from a human donor in good health. Some libraries in this study had Jurkat cell RNA spiked in. The sequence joins TRBV19 to TRBJ1-5; perhaps TRBD1 is the D gene, with 5 bases matching. The CDR3 here reads CASSPNGGSNQPQHF. The DNA sequence is TGTGCCAGTAGCCCAAATGGGGGTAGCAATCAGCCCCAGCATTTT.